This entry concerns a single T cell receptor (beta chain). The entry originates in a study of blood T cells in healthy people across ages. Isolation recovered at least 6 million PBMCs from every sample. Using a J-beta primer mix together with a sample-barcoded 5' primer, a second PCR was run for about 6 to 11 cycles. Tagging of each cDNA molecule was performed by a template-switch adaptor with 12 random nucleotides. TCRdb analysed the 5' RACE reads with MiXCR anew, one entry per CDR3 protein. The table records some 1.4 million distinct CDR3 sequences, approximately 42% of them present only once. The TCR was taken from a woman between 18 and 29 years old in good health. Specimen: blood.

CDR3 DNA sequence: TGTGCCAGCCGCAACGCACTCCATAGGACAGGGGGTTGCCAGCCCCAGCATTTT. Translation gives CASRNALHRTGGCQPQHF. This sequence joins TRBV12-3 or TRBV12-4 and TRBJ1-5; 10 nucleotides match TRBD1. The CDR3 length is 18 residues. The V segment lost 8 bases and the J segment 7 bases; nucleotides outside the gene matches: 20.